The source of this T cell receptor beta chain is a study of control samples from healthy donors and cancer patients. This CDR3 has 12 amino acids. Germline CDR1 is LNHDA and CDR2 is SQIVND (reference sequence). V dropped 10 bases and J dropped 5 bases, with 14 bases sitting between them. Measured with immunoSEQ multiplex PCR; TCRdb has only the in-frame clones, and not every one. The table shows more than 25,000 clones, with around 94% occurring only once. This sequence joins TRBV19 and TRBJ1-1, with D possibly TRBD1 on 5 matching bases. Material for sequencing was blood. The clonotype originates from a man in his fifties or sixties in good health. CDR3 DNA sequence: TGTGCCACCTATCGGGGGTTGACTGAAGCTTTCTTT. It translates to CATYRGLTEAFF.